The next 13 T cell receptor beta chains were all read from a single sample in a study of shared clonotypes between healthy human individuals. Only in-frame clones appear in the TCRdb table, and some are missing; sequencing was by immunoSEQ multiplex PCR. This table has approximately 640,000 clones, about nine tenths appearing once. What was sequenced was memory CD8+ T cells from PBMCs. The subset denotes: CD45RO+ cells pooled with CCR7-negative TemRA cells. The source of these receptors is a man between 18 and 29 years old in good health. Some clones in this sample may be carry-over from other donors' samples.

The chain employs TRBV6-1 and TRBJ1-6; D possibly corresponds to TRBD1 (5 bases). Trimming removed 1 base at V and 10 bases at J, with 8 bases between. Germline CDR1 MNHNS, CDR2 SASEGT. This CDR3 comprises 13 residues. The CDR3 region has the DNA TGTGCCAGCAGTGAAGGGGGGAGATCACCCCTCCACTTT. Protein: CASSEGGRSPLHF.

V usage is TRBV21-1 and J usage is TRBJ2-3; whether TRBD2, the table's D call, matches the DNA was not checked. TRBV21-1 represents a pseudogene. The length of the CDR3 is 17 residues. DNA for the CDR3: TGTGCCAGCAGCAAAGCCCCTCGTTTAGCGGGAGGTTATACGCAGTATTTT. It yields the protein CASSKAPRLAGGYTQYF.

The J gene is TRBJ2-7, the V gene TRBV5-4; D is uncertain. The CDR3 extends over 12 amino acids. Deletions cut 0 bases from V and 5 bases from J, with 6 bases between. Germline V gives CDR1 SGHNT, CDR2 YYREEE (reference sequence). The CDR3 DNA is TGTGCCAGCAGCTTGGATCGGGACGAGCAGTACTTC. Amino acid sequence: CASSLDRDEQYF.

The chain combines TRBV7-9 with TRBJ1-6; no clear D gene. This CDR3 is 12 amino acids long. V dropped 8 bases and J dropped 10 bases, with 12 bases sitting between them. The germline gives CDR1 SEHNR, CDR2 FQNEAQ (reference sequence). Here the CDR3 reads CASRNGRSPLHF. In DNA, the CDR3 is TGTGCCAGCCGCAACGGACGATCACCCCTCCACTTT.

This clone occurred a few times. The same CDR3 arises from other DNA sequences in this sample as well. V is TRBV9 and J is TRBJ1-1; D call uncertain. The germline V and J ends were trimmed by 0 bases and 6 bases, with 9 bases remaining between them. The CDR3 sequence is 13 residues long. Germline assignment: CDR1 SGDLS and CDR2 YYNGEE. The CDR3 loop is CASSVGGGPEAFF. CDR3 bases: TGTGCCAGCAGCGTAGGCGGCGGGCCTGAAGCTTTCTTT.

To note about this clone: Other nucleotide sequences in the sample specify the same CDR3. The V gene is TRBV28, the J gene TRBJ2-7, with unresolved D. Per the germline V gene, CDR1 is MDHEN and CDR2 is SYDVKM. The length of the CDR3 is 12 residues. Trimming removed 3 bases at V and 3 bases at J, with 6 bases between. DNA of the CDR3: TGTGCCAGCAGTTTCGCAAACTACGAGCAGTACTTC. Residues: CASSFANYEQYF.

The rearrangement joins TRBV7-6 to TRBJ2-7; TRBD2 agrees at 16 bases. The CDR3 is made up of 19 amino acids. Germline V gene data show CDR1 as SGHVS and CDR2 as FNYEAQ. Losses at the gene ends were 5 bases for V and 0 bases for J; bases not matched to a gene: 10. The CDR3 nucleotides are TGTGCCAGCAGCACATCCGGGACTAGCGGGAGGGGCAGCTCCTACGAGCAGTACTTC. Residues: CASSTSGTSGRGSSYEQYF.

The gene calls are TRBV27 and TRBJ2-1, with 14 positions matching TRBD2. Losses at the gene ends were 5 bases for V and 8 bases for J; bases not matched to a gene: 11. The CDR3 consists of 17 residues. CDR1 is MNHEY and CDR2 is SMNVEV in the germline V gene (reference sequence). This chain's CDR3 is CASSQPLGLAGVDEQFF. The DNA of the CDR3 is TGTGCCAGCAGTCAGCCCTTGGGACTAGCGGGAGTAGATGAGCAGTTCTTC.

The chain has TRBV27 and TRBJ1-4; D gene unclear. CDR1 MNHEY and CDR2 SMNVEV come from the germline V gene (reference sequence). The CDR3 covers 14 residues. Trimming stripped 9 bases from V and 4 bases from J, with 15 bases between. The chain's CDR3 is CASGPRRDNEKLFF. In DNA form, the CDR3 reads TGTGCCAGTGGCCCAAGGAGGGATAATGAAAAACTGTTTTTT.

The rearrangement joins TRBV7-3 to TRBJ2-3, with a weak D call TRBD1 (5 bases). V was trimmed by 2 bases and J by 3 bases, leaving 12 bases between them. CDR3 length: 15 residues. The germline gives CDR1 SGHTA, CDR2 FQGTGA. CDR3 DNA sequence: TGTGCCAGCAGCTTACAGGGATATATGACAGATACGCAGTATTTT. This translates into CASSLQGYMTDTQYF.

This clone came up a few times. The sample carries other DNA sequences with the same CDR3. The V call is TRBV7-8, the J call TRBJ2-7; D ambiguous. The CDR3 has 13 residues. Looked up from germline, CDR1 is SGHVS and CDR2 is FQNEAQ. V was shortened by 3 bases and J by 4 bases, with 10 bases between the two germline ends. The CDR3 nucleotides are TGTGCCAGCAGCTTTGGGTTAGGTTACGAGCAGTACTTC. It is translated as CASSFGLGYEQYF.

The chain carries TRBV5-1 and TRBJ2-1; 8 bases are a match to TRBD1. The germline CDR1 and CDR2 sequences are SGHRS and YFSETQ. The CDR3 is made up of 14 amino acids. Germline trimming cut 0 bases from V and 6 bases from J; bases unmatched to any gene: 2. The CDR3 sequence is CASSLEQGGNEQFF. As DNA, the CDR3 is TGCGCCAGCAGCTTGGAACAGGGGGGCAATGAGCAGTTCTTC. The full variable domain, its missing parts supplied by reference TRBV5-1 and TRBJ2-1, is KAGVTQTPRYLIKTRGQQVTLSCSPISGHRSVSWYQQTPGQGLQFLFEYFSETQRNKGNFPGRFSGRQFSNSRSEMNVSTLELGDSALYLCASSLEQGGNEQFFGPGTRLTVL.

The CDR3 is CASSIGGHTTDTQYF. CDR3 sequence (DNA): TGTGCCAGTAGTATAGGCGGACACACCACAGATACGCAGTATTTT. The V and J genes are TRBV19 and TRBJ2-3; D is perhaps TRBD1 (5 bases). The CDR3 is 15 amino acids. Germline CDR1 is LNHDA and CDR2 is SQIVND (reference sequence). V dropped 1 base and J dropped 2 bases, with 10 bases sitting between them. Full variable domain (outside the CDR3, taken from reference TRBV19 and TRBJ2-3): DGGITQSPKYLFRKEGQNVTLSCEQNLNHDAMYWYRQDPGQGLRLIYYSQIVNDFQKGDIAEGYSVSREKKESFPLTVTSAQKNPTAFYLCASSIGGHTTDTQYFGPGTRLTVL.